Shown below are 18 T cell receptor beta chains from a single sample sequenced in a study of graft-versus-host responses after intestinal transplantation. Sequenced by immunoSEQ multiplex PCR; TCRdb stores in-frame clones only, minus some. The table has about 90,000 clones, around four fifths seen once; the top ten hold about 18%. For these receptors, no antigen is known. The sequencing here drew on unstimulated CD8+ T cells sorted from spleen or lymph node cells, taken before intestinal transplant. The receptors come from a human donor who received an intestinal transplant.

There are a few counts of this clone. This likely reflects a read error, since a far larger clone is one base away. CDR3: CAISLVIQGGGQVQETQYF. The CDR3 DNA is TGTGCCATCAGTTTAGTGATACAGGGGGGGGGCCAGGTCCAAGAGACCCAGTACTTC. V usage is TRBV28 and J usage is TRBJ2-5; a weak D match, TRBD1 (8 bases). Looked up from germline, CDR1 is MDHEN and CDR2 is SYDVKM. The CDR3 spans 19 residues. The variable domain in full, with the rest retrieved from reference TRBV28 and TRBJ2-5, is DVKVTQSSRYLVKRTGEKVFLECVQDMDHENMFWYRQDPGLGLRLIYFSYDVKMKEKGDIPEGYSVSREKKERFSLILESASTNQTSMYLCAISLVIQGGGQVQETQYFGPGTRLLVL.

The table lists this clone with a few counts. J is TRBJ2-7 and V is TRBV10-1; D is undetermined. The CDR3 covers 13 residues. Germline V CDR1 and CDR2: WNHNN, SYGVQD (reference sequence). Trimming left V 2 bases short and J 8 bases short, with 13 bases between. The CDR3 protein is CASSEGGPDQQYF. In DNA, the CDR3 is TGCGCCAGCAGTGAGGGCGGCCCGGACCAGCAGTACTTC.

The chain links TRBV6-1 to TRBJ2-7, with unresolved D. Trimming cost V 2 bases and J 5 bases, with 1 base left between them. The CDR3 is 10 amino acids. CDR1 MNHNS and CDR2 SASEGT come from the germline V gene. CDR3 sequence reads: CASSEHEQYF. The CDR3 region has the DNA TGTGCCAGCAGTGAACACGAGCAGTACTTC.

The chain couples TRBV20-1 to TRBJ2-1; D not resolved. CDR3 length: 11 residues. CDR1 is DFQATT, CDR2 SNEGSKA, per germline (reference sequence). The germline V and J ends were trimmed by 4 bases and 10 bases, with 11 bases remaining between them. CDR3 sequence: CSATPSAEQFF. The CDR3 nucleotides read TGCAGTGCTACCCCGTCTGCGGAGCAGTTCTTC.

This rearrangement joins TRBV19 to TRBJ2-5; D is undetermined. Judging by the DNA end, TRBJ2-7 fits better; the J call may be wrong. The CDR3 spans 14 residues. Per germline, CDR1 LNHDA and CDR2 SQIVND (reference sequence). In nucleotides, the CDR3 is TGTGCCAGTAGTAACTACGATACGACCTACGAGCAGTACTTC. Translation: CASSNYDTTYEQYF.

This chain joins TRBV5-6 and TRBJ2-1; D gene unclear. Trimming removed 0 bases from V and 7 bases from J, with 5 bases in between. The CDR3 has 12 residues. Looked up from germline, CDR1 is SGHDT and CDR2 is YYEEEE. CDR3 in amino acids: CASSLEGNEQFF. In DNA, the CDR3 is TGTGCCAGCAGCTTGGAGGGTAATGAGCAGTTCTTC. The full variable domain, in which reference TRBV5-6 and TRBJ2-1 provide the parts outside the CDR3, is DAGVTQSPTHLIKTRGQQVTLRCSPKSGHDTVSWYQQALGQGPQFIFQYYEEEERQRGNFPDRFSGHQFPNYSSELNVNALLLGDSALYLCASSLEGNEQFFGPGTRLTVL.

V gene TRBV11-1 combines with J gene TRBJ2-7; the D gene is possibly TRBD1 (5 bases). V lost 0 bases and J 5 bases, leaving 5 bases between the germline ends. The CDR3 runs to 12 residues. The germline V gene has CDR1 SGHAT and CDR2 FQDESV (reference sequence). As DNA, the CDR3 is TGTGCCAGCAGCTTAGCGACAGACGAGCAGTACTTC. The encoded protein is CASSLATDEQYF.

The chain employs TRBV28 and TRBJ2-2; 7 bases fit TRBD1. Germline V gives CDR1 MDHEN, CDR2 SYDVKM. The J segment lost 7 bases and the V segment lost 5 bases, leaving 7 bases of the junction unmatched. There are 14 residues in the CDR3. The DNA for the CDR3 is TGTGCCAGCAGTCCGACAGGGATCGGCGGGGAGCTGTTTTTT. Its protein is CASSPTGIGGELFF.

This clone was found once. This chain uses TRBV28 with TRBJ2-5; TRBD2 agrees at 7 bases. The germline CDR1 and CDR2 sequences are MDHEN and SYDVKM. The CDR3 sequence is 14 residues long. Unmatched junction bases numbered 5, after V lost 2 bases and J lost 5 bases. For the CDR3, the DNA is TGTGCCAGCAGTTTAGGACTAGGAGGTGAGACCCAGTACTTC. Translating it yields CASSLGLGGETQYF. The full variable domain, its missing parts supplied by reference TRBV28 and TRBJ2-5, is DVKVTQSSRYLVKRTGEKVFLECVQDMDHENMFWYRQDPGLGLRLIYFSYDVKMKEKGDIPEGYSVSREKKERFSLILESASTNQTSMYLCASSLGLGGETQYFGPGTRLLVL.

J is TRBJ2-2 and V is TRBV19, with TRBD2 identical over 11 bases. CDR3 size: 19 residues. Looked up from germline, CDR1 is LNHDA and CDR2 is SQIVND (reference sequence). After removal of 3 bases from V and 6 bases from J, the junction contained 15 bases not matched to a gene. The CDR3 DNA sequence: TGTGCCAGTAGTATTGGGTGGCTAGCGGGAGGCCTTCCTCCCGGGGAGCTGTTTTTT. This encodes CASSIGWLAGGLPPGELFF.

The DNA for the CDR3 is TGTGCCAGCAGCGCACCCACCCAGGGGCCTCAAGAGACCCAGTACTTC. It translates to CASSAPTQGPQETQYF. The chain uses TRBV2 and TRBJ2-5; possibly TRBD1 for D (6 bases). V was shortened by 6 bases and J by 2 bases, with 19 bases between the two germline ends. The germline V gene encodes CDR1 SNHLY and CDR2 FYNNEI. The CDR3 is 16 residues long.

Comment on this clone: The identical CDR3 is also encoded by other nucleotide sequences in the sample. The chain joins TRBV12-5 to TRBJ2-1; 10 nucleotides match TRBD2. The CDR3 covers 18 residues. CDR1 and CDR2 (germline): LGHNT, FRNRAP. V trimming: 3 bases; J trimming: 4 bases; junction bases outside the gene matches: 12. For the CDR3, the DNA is TGTGCTAGTGGTTTTGGGACTAGCGACCCCCTGGGATACAATGAGCAGTTCTTC. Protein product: CASGFGTSDPLGYNEQFF. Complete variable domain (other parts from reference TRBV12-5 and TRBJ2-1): DARVTQTPRHKVTEMGQEVTMRCQPILGHNTVFWYRQTMMQGLELLAYFRNRAPLDDSGMPKDRFSAEMPDATLATLKIQPSEPRDSAVYFCASGFGTSDPLGYNEQFFGPGTRLTVL.

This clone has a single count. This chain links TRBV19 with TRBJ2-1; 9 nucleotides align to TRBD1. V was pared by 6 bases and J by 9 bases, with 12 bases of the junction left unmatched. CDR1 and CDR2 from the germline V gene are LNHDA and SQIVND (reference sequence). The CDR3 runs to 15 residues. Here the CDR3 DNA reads TGTGCCAGTAGGGCCGGGACAGGGATCAACAGTGAGCAGTTCTTC. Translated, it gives CASRAGTGINSEQFF.

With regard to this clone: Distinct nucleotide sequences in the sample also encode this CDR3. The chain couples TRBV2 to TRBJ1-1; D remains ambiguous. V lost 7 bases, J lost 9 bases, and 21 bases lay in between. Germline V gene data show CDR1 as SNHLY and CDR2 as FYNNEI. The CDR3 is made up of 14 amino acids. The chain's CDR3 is CASTGPHPKLKAFF. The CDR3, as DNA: TGTGCCAGCACCGGGCCCCACCCGAAACTTAAAGCTTTCTTT.

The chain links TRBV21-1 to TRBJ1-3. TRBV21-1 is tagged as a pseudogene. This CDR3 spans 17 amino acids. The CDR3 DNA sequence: TGTGCCAGCAGCAAACCGGCCGGTACGGTGTATGGAAACACCATATATTTT. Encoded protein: CASSKPAGTVYGNTIYF.

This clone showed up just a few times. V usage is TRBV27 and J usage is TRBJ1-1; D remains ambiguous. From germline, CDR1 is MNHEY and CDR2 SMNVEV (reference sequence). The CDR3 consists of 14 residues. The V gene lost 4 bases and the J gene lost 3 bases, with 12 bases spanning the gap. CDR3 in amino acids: CASSSGRTYTEAFF. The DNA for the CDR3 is TGTGCCAGCAGTTCGGGCAGGACTTACACTGAAGCTTTCTTT.

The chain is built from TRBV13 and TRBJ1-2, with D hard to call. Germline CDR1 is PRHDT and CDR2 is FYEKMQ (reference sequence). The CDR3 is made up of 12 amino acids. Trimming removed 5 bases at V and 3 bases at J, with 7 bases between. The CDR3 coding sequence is TGTGCCAGCAGCCAGGATTACTATGGCTACACCTTC. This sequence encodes CASSQDYYGYTF.

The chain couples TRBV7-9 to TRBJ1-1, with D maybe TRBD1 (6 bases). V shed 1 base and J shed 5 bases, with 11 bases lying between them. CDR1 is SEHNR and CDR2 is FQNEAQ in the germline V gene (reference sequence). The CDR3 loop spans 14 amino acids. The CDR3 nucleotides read TGTGCCAGCAGCTTAGAAGGGGGTTCGACTGAAGCTTTCTTT. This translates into CASSLEGGSTEAFF.